This T cell receptor (beta chain) was captured by sequencing in a study of blood T cell repertoires in COVID-19. Per the original methods: Researchers report that nucleated cell counts were estimated from reference gene primer amplification. The assay was immunoSEQ multiplex PCR, and TCRdb's table has in-frame clones only and misses some. V and J calls and clone size are copied from that table; D and trimming were computed from the DNA. Here the sample spans 270,000 or so clones, 86% being singletons. Participants had their cohort set by participant-reported clinical history. CDR1 is MDHEN and CDR2 is SYDVKM in the germline V gene. The germline V and J ends were trimmed by 2 bases and 4 bases, with 9 bases remaining between them. The CDR3 covers 14 residues.

This clonotype was sampled from a woman aged 18 to 35 who had recovered from COVID-19. The chain has TRBV28 and TRBJ2-4, with D tentatively TRBD1 (5 bases). The sample consisted of PBMCs or T cells enriched from blood (not recorded which). CDR3 residues: CASSLNRPKNIQYF. DNA of the CDR3: TGTGCCAGCAGTTTAAACAGGCCGAAAAACATTCAGTACTTC. The full variable domain, with the rest looked up from reference TRBV28 and TRBJ2-4, is DVKVTQSSRYLVKRTGEKVFLECVQDMDHENMFWYRQDPGLGLRLIYFSYDVKMKEKGDIPEGYSVSREKKERFSLILESASTNQTSMYLCASSLNRPKNIQYFGAGTRLSVL.